The subject of this entry is one T cell receptor (beta chain). Antigen: not known. This CDR3 has 15 residues. CDR1 and CDR2 from the germline V gene are SGDLS and YYNGEE. The V gene lost 3 bases and the J gene lost 3 bases, with 12 bases spanning the gap. Genomic DNA (from each subset) was split evenly across several immunoSEQ plates. Sequenced by immunoSEQ multiplex PCR; TCRdb stores in-frame clones only, minus some. This repertoire shows over 2 million clones, approximately 94% found once; its top ten account for approximately 1.2%. CD45RO-negative, CCR7-selected cells formed the naive CD8 fraction, which excluded terminally differentiated effector memory CD45RA+ cells. Donors comprised only Caucasian adults living in Nashville, Tennessee. The sample belongs to a study of shared clonotypes between healthy human individuals. Overall study results and limits: Since donors were few, the genetic and exposure-history diversity represented was limited. Clonotypes shared by all four donors outscored non-shared clonotypes in generation probability.

Sequencing was performed on naive CD8+ T cells sorted from blood. The J gene is TRBJ1-4, the V gene TRBV9, with D uncertain. The sequence derives from a man aged 18 to 29 in good health. This chain's CDR3 is CASSANSSPNEKLFF. The CDR3 bases are TGTGCCAGCAGCGCCAACAGTAGCCCTAATGAAAAACTGTTTTTT.